This T cell receptor beta chain is from a study of cytomegalovirus exposure and HLA in healthy donors. Whole-study context: There were tens of millions of unique TCRs (from HLA-typed donors) in an early data release.

Donors were nominally healthy when sampled, though unrecorded immune exposures were likely. The V gene lost 5 bases and the J gene lost 1 base, with 11 bases spanning the gap. The germline CDR1 and CDR2 sequences are SEHNR and FQNEAQ (reference sequence). The CDR3 loop spans 14 amino acids. This PCR relied on a set of 60 Vbeta primers and 13 Jbeta primers. Sequenced by immunoSEQ multiplex PCR; TCRdb stores in-frame clones only, minus some. Of about 120,000 clones detected, less than 80% appear once; the ten largest clones hold approximately 10%. The sample comprised PBMCs. V and J are TRBV7-9 and TRBJ2-5; tentative D call: TRBD1 (5 bases). This TCR was sampled from a woman in her forties or fifties in good health and CMV-seropositive. The DNA of the CDR3 is TGTGCCAGCAGCACAACAGGTTCCCAAGAGACCCAGTACTTC. Protein: CASSTTGSQETQYF.